Shown below are 28 T cell receptor beta chains from a single sample sequenced in a study of blood T cells in healthy people across ages. A second PCR of about 7 to 12 cycles used a sample-barcoded 5' primer and a J-beta primer mix. TCRdb reprocessed the 5' RACE reads via MiXCR and lists one record per CDR3 protein. Here the sample spans roughly 1.9 million distinct CDR3 sequences, around 40% being singletons. Sequenced material: blood. These receptors came from a human donor in good health.

V and J are TRBV5-4 and TRBJ2-1, with 11 bases identical to TRBD2. The CDR3 runs 18 residues. The V gene's germline CDR1 is SGHNT and CDR2 YYREEE (reference sequence). The ends lost 2 bases at V and 0 bases at J; junction bases unmatched: 7. The CDR3 DNA reads as TGTGCCAGCAGCTTCTTAACTAGCGGGGGCCGCTCCTACAATGAGCAGTTCTTC. Its protein product is CASSFLTSGGRSYNEQFF.

This clonotype was found a few times. The chain combines TRBV29-1 with TRBJ2-7; no firm D call. Per germline, CDR1 SQVTM and CDR2 ANQGSEA. This CDR3 is 14 amino acids long. V was trimmed by 3 bases and J by 0 bases, leaving 12 bases between them. For the CDR3, the DNA is TGCAGCGTTGAGTTCCAGGACCGCTCCTACGAGCAGTACTTC. Its translation: CSVEFQDRSYEQYF.

The rearrangement joins TRBV12-3 or TRBV12-4 to TRBJ1-2; no clear D. This CDR3 region has 15 residues. Between the trimmed V and J ends, which lost 7 bases and 1 base, there was a span of 16 bases. CDR3 in amino acids: CASILSGLLNYGYTF. CDR3 nucleotide sequence: TGTGCCAGCATCCTATCGGGATTACTTAACTATGGCTACACCTTC.

The chain carries TRBV6-5 and TRBJ2-7, with a weak D call TRBD2 (5 bases). V lost 2 bases and J lost 3, with 11 bases in between. Looked up from germline, CDR1 is MNHEY and CDR2 is SVGAGI. The CDR3 runs to 14 residues. The chain's CDR3 is CASSYGGPRYEQYF. The CDR3 nucleotides are TGTGCCAGCAGTTACGGAGGTCCGCGCTACGAGCAGTACTTC.

The chain links TRBV4-1 to TRBJ1-1; D ambiguous. V was trimmed by 1 base and J by 1 base, leaving 10 bases between them. The CDR3 runs to 15 residues. CDR1 and CDR2 from the germline V gene are MGHRA and YSYEKL. Here the CDR3 reads CASSQGATRNTEAFF. The CDR3 DNA follows: TGCGCCAGCAGCCAAGGGGCAACGAGGAACACTGAAGCTTTCTTT.

This clonotype was counted many times. The chain uses TRBV5-1 and TRBJ1-1; a weak D match, TRBD1 (6 bases). CDR3 length: 14 amino acids. V was clipped by 1 base and J by 0 bases, with 7 bases between them. CDR1 SGHRS and CDR2 YFSETQ come from the germline V gene. The CDR3 bases are TGCGCCAGCAGCTTGACAGGGATGAACACTGAAGCTTTCTTT. Translation: CASSLTGMNTEAFF. Using reference TRBV5-1 and TRBJ1-1 for the parts outside the CDR3, the full variable domain is KAGVTQTPRYLIKTRGQQVTLSCSPISGHRSVSWYQQTPGQGLQFLFEYFSETQRNKGNFPGRFSGRQFSNSRSEMNVSTLELGDSALYLCASSLTGMNTEAFFGQGTRLTVV.

This chain joins TRBV5-1 and TRBJ2-5, with 10 bases lining up with TRBD1. This CDR3 has 14 residues. Losses at the gene ends were 4 bases for V and 5 bases for J; bases not matched to a gene: 5. Germline V gene lookup returns CDR1 SGHRS and CDR2 YFSETQ. In nucleotides, the CDR3 is TGCGCCAGCAGCATCGAGGGACAGGGGGAGACCCAGTACTTC. Translation gives CASSIEGQGETQYF.

This clonotype has more than one count but fewer than ten. The gene calls are TRBV15 and TRBJ2-7; D unclear. The germline CDR1 and CDR2 sequences are LNHNV and YYDKDF (reference sequence). The CDR3 has 13 amino acids. Trimming stripped 0 bases from V and 2 bases from J, with 5 bases between. The CDR3 spells CATSRDSPYEQYF. CDR3 bases: TGTGCCACCAGCAGAGATTCCCCCTACGAGCAGTACTTC.

This clonotype was recorded once. This chain joins TRBV2 and TRBJ1-1; TRBD1 matches at 7 bases. The CDR3 extends over 13 amino acids. Unmatched junction bases numbered 2, after V lost 3 bases and J lost 4 bases. Germline V gene lookup returns CDR1 SNHLY and CDR2 FYNNEI. For the CDR3, the DNA is TGTGCCAGCAGTGACAGGGGGACCACTGAAGCTTTCTTT. Amino acid sequence: CASSDRGTTEAFF.

This chain connects TRBV20-1 to TRBJ2-5; 9 nucleotides align to TRBD2. V shed 3 bases and J 5 bases; nucleotides not matched to a gene: 10. The CDR3 runs 15 residues. Germline CDR1 reads DFQATT; CDR2 reads SNEGSKA (reference sequence). CDR3 in amino acids: CSARVVGLAPETQYF. The CDR3 DNA sequence: TGCAGTGCTAGGGTGGTGGGACTAGCCCCGGAGACCCAGTACTTC.

This clonotype was observed many times. This chain uses TRBV5-6 with TRBJ2-1; D is ambiguous. Germline values: CDR1 SGHDT, CDR2 YYEEEE. The V gene lost 6 bases and the J gene lost 0 bases, with 7 bases spanning the gap. The CDR3 has 13 residues. CDR3: CASTESSYNEQFF. The DNA of the CDR3 is TGTGCCAGCACGGAGAGCTCCTACAATGAGCAGTTCTTC.

In its sample, this clonotype was seen many times. The V gene is TRBV12-5, the J gene TRBJ1-5; TRBD1 matches 11 bases. CDR1 is LGHNT, CDR2 FRNRAP, per germline. This CDR3 has 15 amino acids. V gave up 6 bases and J gave up 6 bases; unmatched junction bases: 7. CDR3 in DNA: TGTGCTAGTGGAACCTGGGACAGGGGGGTTCAGCCCCAGCATTTT. This translates into CASGTWDRGVQPQHF.

This clonotype was counted a few times. V gene TRBV5-5 combines with J gene TRBJ1-2; TRBD1 is a possible D gene (6 bases). CDR1 and CDR2 from the germline V gene are SGHKS and YYEKEE (reference sequence). Trimming cost V 7 bases and J 6 bases, with 25 bases left between them. The CDR3 sequence is 16 residues long. The CDR3 loop reads CASGNPDRAAWDGYTF. The CDR3 coding sequence is TGTGCCAGCGGCAACCCGGACAGAGCAGCTTGGGATGGCTACACCTTC.

This clonotype showed up many times. This chain joins TRBV20-1 and TRBJ1-2, with a possible D match to TRBD1 (5 bases). V was trimmed by 0 bases and J by 1 base, leaving 6 bases between them. Germline lookup yields CDR1 DFQATT and CDR2 SNEGSKA (reference sequence). CDR3 size: 13 residues. The CDR3 spells CSARDRDNYGYTF. CDR3 DNA: TGCAGTGCTAGAGACAGGGATAACTATGGCTACACCTTC.

Comments on this clonotype: At one boundary the junction diverges from the germline segment, which might be a read error. The V gene is TRBV7-2, the J gene TRBJ2-7, with 10 bases matching TRBD2. Germline lookup yields CDR1 SGHTA and CDR2 FQGNSA. The CDR3 spans 17 residues. In DNA form, the CDR3 reads TGTGCCAGTAGCTTAGGAGCTTGGAGCGGGGGGGCGAAGGAGCAGTACTTC. It codes for CASSLGAWSGGAKEQYF.

This chain links TRBV7-6 with TRBJ2-5, with 10 bases fitting TRBD2. V shed 5 bases and J 1 base; nucleotides not matched to a gene: 13. CDR3 size: 18 residues. The germline gives CDR1 SGHVS, CDR2 FNYEAQ. CDR3 coding DNA: TGTGCCAGCAGCCCGACATATGTTCTAGCGGGGGTCCAAGAGACCCAGTACTTC. It yields the protein CASSPTYVLAGVQETQYF.

Concerning this clonotype: A junction end diverges from the germline sequence, so it may reflect a read error. The genes are TRBV14 and TRBJ2-7, with D unclear. This CDR3 has 11 residues. Germline V CDR1 and CDR2: SGHDN, FVKESK. The CDR3 region has the DNA TGTGCCAGCAACCAAAGCTACGAGCAGTACTTC. It yields the protein CASNQSYEQYF.

The chain employs TRBV21-1 and TRBJ2-1. TRBV21-1 counts as a pseudogene. The CDR3 is 16 residues long. In DNA form, the CDR3 reads TGTGCCAGCAGCAGGCACGGAAGGCGGCCTCACAATGAGCAGTTCTTC. Translation gives CASSRHGRRPHNEQFF.

J is TRBJ2-7 and V is TRBV6-5; perhaps TRBD2 as D (5 bases). The CDR3 consists of 14 residues. Trimming stripped 8 bases from V and 5 bases from J, with 19 bases between. Germline CDR1 is MNHEY and CDR2 is SVGAGI. CDR3 loop: CASAASGGPNEQYF. The CDR3 DNA is TGTGCCAGCGCAGCCAGCGGTGGTCCCAACGAGCAGTACTTC.

This clonotype turned up a few times. The rearrangement uses TRBV11-2 and TRBJ1-2, with a tentative D call TRBD1 (6 bases). Trimming cost V 4 bases and J 6 bases, with 18 bases left between them. This CDR3 contains 15 residues. Germline CDR1 and CDR2: SGHAT and FQNNGV. The CDR3 loop reads CASSSSVGGADGYTF. In DNA form, the CDR3 reads TGTGCCAGCAGCTCATCCGTTGGGGGCGCAGATGGCTACACCTTC.

This clonotype was picked up a small number of times. CDR3 amino acids: CASSGGGGHSYEQYF. The CDR3 bases are TGTGCCAGCAGTGGGGGTGGAGGACACTCCTACGAGCAGTACTTC. V is TRBV6-1 and J is TRBJ2-7; TRBD1 or TRBD2 may be the D gene (5 bases each). From germline, CDR1 is MNHNS and CDR2 SASEGT. The CDR3 loop spans 15 amino acids. V shed 4 bases and J shed 0 bases, with 13 bases lying between them.

This clonotype occurred a few times. The chain uses TRBV9 and TRBJ2-1, with D possibly TRBD1 on 6 matching bases. This CDR3 is built from 15 residues. Deletions cut 0 bases from V and 1 base from J, with 8 bases between. Germline CDR1 reads SGDLS; CDR2 reads YYNGEE. The CDR3 is CASSVVQGSYNEQFF. DNA for the CDR3: TGTGCCAGCAGCGTAGTCCAGGGGTCCTACAATGAGCAGTTCTTC.

The rearrangement links TRBV15 to TRBJ1-2; no definite D call. This CDR3 is built from 15 residues. The germline V and J ends were trimmed by 0 bases and 5 bases, with 13 bases remaining between them. The germline CDR1 and CDR2 sequences are LNHNV and YYDKDF (reference sequence). The DNA of the CDR3 is TGTGCCACCAGCAGAGATCGATACCCTGGTTATGGCTACACCTTC. Translated: CATSRDRYPGYGYTF. The whole variable domain, filled in from reference TRBV15 and TRBJ1-2, reads DAMVIQNPRYQVTQFGKPVTLSCSQTLNHNVMYWYQQKSSQAPKLLFHYYDKDFNNEADTPDNFQSRRPNTSFCFLDIRSPGLGDTAMYLCATSRDRYPGYGYTFGSGTRLTVV.

V gene TRBV4-1 combines with J gene TRBJ2-1, with 9 bases lining up with TRBD1. J was trimmed by 6 bases and V by 4 bases; bases with no gene match: 7. The germline V gene encodes CDR1 MGHRA and CDR2 YSYEKL. This CDR3 region has 15 residues. In DNA form, the CDR3 reads TGCGCCAGCAGCCGGGACAGGGAAGGTCCCAATGAGCAGTTCTTC. It yields the protein CASSRDREGPNEQFF.

As DNA, the CDR3 is TGCAGTGCTAGAGGGGAAAACACCATATATTTT. It is translated as CSARGENTIYF. The chain couples TRBV20-1 to TRBJ1-3; D not resolved. CDR1 and CDR2 (germline): DFQATT, SNEGSKA (reference sequence). There are 11 residues in the CDR3. Between the trimmed V and J ends, which lost 1 base and 6 bases, there was a span of 4 bases.

The rearrangement uses TRBV20-1 and TRBJ2-1, with 7 bases identical to TRBD2. The CDR3 has 16 residues. V shed 1 base and J 4 bases; nucleotides not matched to a gene: 10. Germline CDR1 DFQATT, CDR2 SNEGSKA (reference sequence). CDR3 loop: CSARAPREAGYNEQFF. CDR3 DNA: TGCAGTGCTAGAGCACCTCGTGAAGCGGGATACAATGAGCAGTTCTTC.

The rearrangement joins TRBV12-5 to TRBJ1-1; D is ambiguous. The V and J ends lost 4 bases and 3 bases respectively, with 9 bases between them. CDR1 LGHNT and CDR2 FRNRAP come from the germline V gene. The CDR3 totals 13 residues. Here the CDR3 DNA reads TGTGCTAGTGGTTCATATCAGCACACTGAAGCTTTCTTT. This codes for CASGSYQHTEAFF. Supplemented by reference TRBV12-5 and TRBJ1-1, the full variable domain reads DARVTQTPRHKVTEMGQEVTMRCQPILGHNTVFWYRQTMMQGLELLAYFRNRAPLDDSGMPKDRFSAEMPDATLATLKIQPSEPRDSAVYFCASGSYQHTEAFFGQGTRLTVV.

The gene calls are TRBV12-3 or TRBV12-4 and TRBJ2-1; tentative D call: TRBD2 (6 bases). This CDR3 region has 16 residues. Trimming left V 3 bases short and J 7 bases short, with 19 bases between. The CDR3 DNA follows: TGTGCCAGCAGTTTTGGGAGGTCCTCCCTAGGAAATGAGCAGTTCTTC. Its translation is CASSFGRSSLGNEQFF.